This T cell receptor (beta chain) emerged from a study of T-cell memory formation after mild COVID-19. Whole-study context: TCR clusters were mostly donor specific. Study observations and caveats: There was no confirmation that second-wave clones peaking on day 37 were SARS-CoV-2 specific. CD4/CD8 balance held among clones contracting day 15 to 85, and later expanders leaned CD4+.

This clonotype was seen more than once but under ten times. Its antigen remains unknown. CDR3 length: 21 amino acids. V was clipped by 4 bases and J by 0 bases; unmatched bases: 21. CDR1 MNHEY and CDR2 SVGAGI come from the germline V gene. One entry per CDR3 protein, called by TCRdb with MiXCR from the 5' RACE reads. The data hold 350,000 to 500,000 distinct CDR3 sequences, with around 20% observed a single time. This clonotype was sampled from an adult woman who had mild COVID-19 (a few samples of this study predate the infection). Cell type and time point are not known. What was sequenced was PBMCs or a T cell subset sorted from them (not recorded which). This chain connects TRBV6-5 to TRBJ1-5; TRBD1 matches at 7 bases. The CDR3 sequence is CASSSTGVSVQGMGSNQPQHF. The DNA of the CDR3 is TGTGCCAGCAGTTCTACGGGGGTTTCGGTACAGGGGATGGGTAGCAATCAGCCCCAGCATTTT.